This T cell receptor beta chain was retrieved from a study of a mutant IDH1 vaccine in newly diagnosed glioma. The length of the CDR3 is 15 residues. Germline V CDR1 and CDR2: MNHEY, SVGAGI. Losses at the gene ends were 7 bases for V and 5 bases for J; bases not matched to a gene: 9. As regards this clone: Its antigen is not identified.

Noted time point: week 23, last vaccination. In every dose of vaccine, 300 ug of mutant IDH1 20-mer peptide was given alongside topical imiquimod. Generated by immunoSEQ multiplex PCR, the TCRdb table keeps only in-frame clones and is missing some. The sample includes tens of thousands of clones, 80% of them seen just once. This TCR was recovered from a man aged 40-49 years with glioma. The V call is TRBV6-5, the J call TRBJ2-3; 10 positions agree with TRBD1. This specimen was PBMCs, taken from a glioma patient whose treatment included an IDH1 peptide vaccine. CDR3 coding DNA: TGTGCCAGCAAGAAGACAGGGGGCTGGTTAGATACGCAGTATTTT. Its translation is CASKKTGGWLDTQYF.